This T cell receptor beta chain was sequenced during a study of CD4 T cells in relation to SARS-CoV-2 and coronaviruses. The CDR3 extends over 13 amino acids. CDR1 is SGHRS, CDR2 YFSETQ, per germline. V shed 3 bases and J shed 9 bases, with 13 bases lying between them. Sequenced by immunoSEQ multiplex PCR; TCRdb stores in-frame clones only, minus some. This sample has just under 20,000 clones, with 78% found just once. The unexposed donors gave CD4+ T cells in 2011-2018, prior to COVID-19. After about 11 days of culture, CD4+ T cells were isolated. As for this clone: Its matching antigen is unknown.

Material: CD4+ T cells from PBMCs, cultured in vitro. This sequence joins TRBV5-1 and TRBJ2-1; possibly TRBD2 for D (6 bases). The sequence was obtained from a human donor in good health. The CDR3 nucleotides are TGCGCCAGCAGCTGGTCGACTAGTGGTGAGCAGTTCTTC. Encoded protein: CASSWSTSGEQFF.